Listed below are T cell receptor beta chains from one sample, sequenced in a study of CD8 T cells in ankylosing spondylitis. TCRdb re-called the 5' RACE reads through MiXCR, storing one row per CDR3 protein. This sample yields 400,000 to 450,000 distinct CDR3 sequences, of which 17% are seen a single time; under 1.2% belongs to the top ten. Source material: blood, either unsorted or a sorted T cell fraction (not recorded which). These receptors were collected from a male donor with ankylosing spondylitis. Each CDR3 is given with its conserved first and last residue.

>TRBJ1-2|TRBV30
CASIPGGRGTTYGYTF
>TRBJ2-2|TRBV12-3/TRBV12-4
CASSLKGGAGELFF
>TRBJ1-5|TRBV29-1
CSVGVSSQQPQHF
>TRBJ1-1|TRBV5-1
CASSLAGQGNTEAFF
>TRBJ2-3|TRBV5-5
CASSRGVTDTQYF
>TRBJ1-5|TRBV10-3
CAISGSDSNQPQHF
>TRBJ2-7|TRBV5-1
CASSLGGTAAYEQYF
>TRBJ1-5|TRBV5-6
CASSSGDLWGTQHF
>TRBJ1-6|TRBV6-5
CASSYSKGQLLSYNSPLHF
>TRBJ1-5|TRBV11-2
CASSFGLLNQPQHF
>TRBJ1-1|TRBV4-2
CASSQVGGIAFF
>TRBJ2-7|TRBV28
CATYRPSRPVEQYF
>TRBJ1-3|TRBV12-3/TRBV12-4
CASSTGTTGNTIYF
>TRBJ2-2|TRBV9
CASSVTTSGGTTGELFF
>TRBJ2-5|TRBV28
CASSPGGPETQYF
>TRBJ2-3|TRBV29-1
CSDRTGKGFSDTQYF
>TRBJ1-2|TRBV15
CATDQGRADGYTF
>TRBJ2-2|TRBV7-2
CASRSNRLAYGELFF
>TRBJ1-2|TRBV2
CASSVALEGYGYTF
>TRBJ2-2|TRBV20-1
CSARGDHLGELFF
>TRBJ2-7|TRBV30
CAWSLRGEQYF
>TRBJ2-1|TRBV6-2/TRBV6-3
CASSTTRQWTGNLYNEQFF
>TRBJ2-3|TRBV7-9
CASSLYRQSDTQYF
>TRBJ1-4|TRBV7-6
CASSAARSGERLFF
>TRBJ2-2|TRBV12-3/TRBV12-4
CASSFHRGNTGELFF
>TRBJ2-1|TRBV20-1
CSASRTGRGEQFF
>TRBJ2-2|TRBV7-9
CASSLGAGVLAGELFF
>TRBJ2-5|TRBV6-5
CASSYSWTGETQYF
>TRBJ2-7|TRBV10-2
CASSEGTGRRSYEQYF
>TRBJ2-3|TRBV19
CASRVGYTDTQYF
>TRBJ1-2|TRBV11-1
CASSPGSGTGGTQRTYGYTF
>TRBJ2-5|TRBV5-5
CASSSLIQGPQETQYF
>TRBJ2-7|TRBV12-3/TRBV12-4
CASSRGVSGYEQYF
>TRBJ1-5|TRBV15
CATSRDLVGGAVSNQPQHF
>TRBJ1-6|TRBV7-6
CASSSDRDRSSPLHF
>TRBJ2-1|TRBV7-9
CASSLGSAGGSYNEQFF
>TRBJ2-5|TRBV5-1
CASSGGIRQETQYF
>TRBJ1-1|TRBV5-5
CASSSDGGWNTEAFF
>TRBJ2-3|TRBV5-1
CASSLQPSGGARTDTQYF
>TRBJ1-1|TRBV5-1
CASGQGPGDTEAFF
>TRBJ2-1|TRBV6-1
CASRDNRGRIYEQFF
>TRBJ2-7|TRBV7-2
CASSLADRQQYF
>TRBJ2-1|TRBV18
CASSYREGNEQFF
>TRBJ2-1|TRBV9
CASSAGGGRGNNEQFF
>TRBJ2-1|TRBV9
CASSVGGSGGAGNEQFF
>TRBJ1-6|TRBV13
CASSLPGARSPLHF
>TRBJ2-3|TRBV20-1
CSASPASGTFTDTQYF
>TRBJ2-1|TRBV11-1
CASSFGNLPGLAENNEQFF
>TRBJ1-3|TRBV29-1
CSARPDGNTIYF
>TRBJ1-2|TRBV20-1
CSARMAGGTGYTF